This TCR beta chain was recorded in a study of T cells in Graves' hyperthyroidism and ophthalmopathy. V shed 7 bases, J shed 2 bases, and the junction held 12 bases outside the gene matches. The CDR3 runs to 16 residues. Germline V gene data show CDR1 as MNHNS and CDR2 as SASEGT. This clonotype was picked up many times. Antigen specificity is unknown. Study-wide results and limits: Among clonotypes expanded in thyroid above 0.001, most were also found in blood. It was a median around 6 months before onset that the model predicted ophthalmopathy.

What was amplified from RNA transcripts were TCR beta CDR3 regions. The HTBI primer set drove a first-round RT-PCR of the TCR CDR3. TCRdb re-analysed the multiplex PCR reads in MiXCR, keeping a single row per CDR3 protein. In the table there are roughly 570,000 distinct CDR3 sequences, around 45% of which are singletons. The diagnoses drew upon clinical symptoms, serum thyroxine and TRAb, thyroid ultrasound and orbital computed tomography. The specimen sequenced was peripheral blood or thyroid tissue (not recorded which). The chain combines TRBV6-1 with TRBJ2-7, with 9 bases aligning to TRBD1. This receptor was taken from an adult woman with Graves' disease, either hyperthyroidism or ophthalmopathy (not recorded which). In DNA form, the CDR3 reads TGTGCCAGCACCGACTATCTCACAGGGGGCCCCTACGAGCAGTACTTC. As protein: CASTDYLTGGPYEQYF.